One and the same sample provided the 20 T cell receptor beta chains below, sequenced in a study of cytomegalovirus exposure and HLA in healthy donors. TCRdb's copy holds only in-frame clones and misses some; the assay was immunoSEQ multiplex PCR. The sample yields 200,000 or so clones, 84% seen once. Sequences were obtained from PBMCs. The receptors were gathered from a man younger than 35 in good health and CMV-seropositive.

V and J are TRBV29-1 and TRBJ2-1; D call uncertain. From germline, CDR1 is SQVTM and CDR2 ANQGSEA. The CDR3 has 12 amino acids. Trimming stripped 5 bases from V and 0 bases from J, with 5 bases between. This CDR3 reads CSVWSSYNEQFF. CDR3 DNA sequence: TGCAGCGTTTGGAGCTCCTACAATGAGCAGTTCTTC.

The CDR3 DNA follows: TGTGCCAGCAGTCCCGGGACAGGGGGCACAGATACGCAGTATTTT. This translates into CASSPGTGGTDTQYF. The chain couples TRBV6-1 to TRBJ2-3; 10 positions match TRBD1. This CDR3 has 15 residues. Germline CDR1 and CDR2: MNHNS and SASEGT. Trimming removed 5 bases from V and 1 base from J; junction bases left unmatched: 3.

This chain connects TRBV4-2 to TRBJ1-1; D remains unclear. The CDR3 totals 13 residues. Germline V gene sequence: CDR1 LGHNA, CDR2 YNFKEQ. V dropped 0 bases and J dropped 8 bases, with 10 bases sitting between them. The CDR3 loop reads CASSQERGPEAFF. CDR3 in DNA: TGTGCCAGCAGCCAAGAGCGCGGCCCGGAAGCTTTCTTT.

The chain carries TRBV6-6 and TRBJ2-7; 7 bases agree with TRBD1. The trim removed 4 bases at V and 3 bases at J, leaving 6 bases unmatched. The CDR3 is 14 residues long. Germline lookup yields CDR1 MNHNY and CDR2 SVGAGI (reference sequence). CDR3 protein: CASSSKGQYYEQYF. As DNA, the CDR3 is TGTGCCAGCAGTTCGAAGGGACAGTACTACGAGCAGTACTTC.

The chain uses TRBV27 and TRBJ2-1, with 8 bases identical to TRBD2. Germline V CDR1 and CDR2: MNHEY, SMNVEV (reference sequence). The length of the CDR3 is 15 residues. V gave up 5 bases and J gave up 3 bases; unmatched junction bases: 6. Written as DNA, the CDR3 is TGTGCCAGCAGTCCAGTAGCGGGACACTACAATGAGCAGTTCTTC. It translates to CASSPVAGHYNEQFF.

The chain employs TRBV7-2 and TRBJ2-7, with TRBD2 matching over 9 bases. Germline V gene sequence: CDR1 SGHTA, CDR2 FQGNSA. Trimming removed 9 bases from V and 1 base from J; junction bases left unmatched: 4. The length of the CDR3 is 13 residues. The CDR3 nucleotides are TGTGCCAGTGGACTAGCGCCTTCCTACGAGCAGTACTTC. It encodes CASGLAPSYEQYF.

This chain joins TRBV4-3 and TRBJ1-1; unclear D gene. Trimming cost V 4 bases and J 7 bases, with 16 bases left between them. CDR1 is LGHNA, CDR2 YSLEER, per germline. The CDR3 extends over 14 amino acids. The DNA of the CDR3 is TGCGCCAGCAGCCTTGGACGGGGTTGGGGTGAAGCTTTCTTT. Protein: CASSLGRGWGEAFF.

The table lists this clone with a few counts. This chain uses TRBV4-3 with TRBJ2-5; 7 nucleotides line up with TRBD2. Unmatched junction bases numbered 6, after V lost 0 bases and J lost 2 bases. This CDR3 has 16 amino acids. Germline loops: CDR1 LGHNA, CDR2 YSLEER. The CDR3 loop reads CASSQEVGGSQETQYF. The CDR3 bases are TGCGCCAGCAGCCAAGAGGTGGGCGGGAGTCAAGAGACCCAGTACTTC.

The rearrangement joins TRBV30 to TRBJ2-3, with 7 bases aligning to TRBD1. This CDR3 comprises 13 residues. Trimming at V came to 3 bases and at J to 7 bases, leaving 7 bases not matched to a gene. Germline values: CDR1 GTSNPN, CDR2 SVGIG (reference sequence). The CDR3: CAWRETGVHTQYF. The CDR3 region has the DNA TGTGCCTGGAGGGAAACAGGGGTACATACGCAGTATTTT.

The chain employs TRBV7-9 and TRBJ2-5, with TRBD2 as a possible D gene (6 bases). The V end was cut by 5 bases, the J end by 5 bases, with 21 bases between. The CDR3 runs to 16 residues. The V gene's germline CDR1 is SEHNR and CDR2 FQNEAQ (reference sequence). DNA of the CDR3: TGTGCCAGCAGCCCCCCCGGCCAGCGGGTTGGGGAGACCCAGTACTTC. Amino acid sequence: CASSPPGQRVGETQYF.

The chain recombines TRBV27 with TRBJ2-7, with D perhaps TRBD1 (5 bases). Trimming took 0 bases from V and 2 from J, leaving 8 bases between them. The CDR3 consists of 14 residues. Germline CDR1 is MNHEY and CDR2 is SMNVEV (reference sequence). The CDR3 loop reads CASSLSDTTYEQYF. The CDR3 DNA is TGTGCCAGCAGTTTATCGGACACTACCTACGAGCAGTACTTC.

The chain carries TRBV9 and TRBJ2-2; TRBD2 matches at 8 bases. Germline V gene lookup returns CDR1 SGDLS and CDR2 YYNGEE. With 3 bases clipped from V and 1 base from J, the junction kept 11 bases outside the gene matches. The length of the CDR3 is 18 residues. CDR3 sequence (DNA): TGTGCCAGCAGCGAGCCGGGTGTAGCGGGACTGAACACCGGGGAGCTGTTTTTT. It specifies CASSEPGVAGLNTGELFF.

The V call is TRBV30, the J call TRBJ2-3, with D unresolved. From germline, CDR1 is GTSNPN and CDR2 SVGIG (reference sequence). Deletions cut 1 base from V and 2 bases from J, with 10 bases between. The CDR3 has 14 residues. Here the CDR3 reads CAWSASIYTDTQYF. In DNA form, the CDR3 reads TGTGCCTGGAGTGCTTCGATCTACACAGATACGCAGTATTTT.

This clone has only one observation. The chain couples TRBV28 to TRBJ2-1, with D tentatively TRBD1 (5 bases). The CDR3 totals 15 residues. The germline CDR1 and CDR2 sequences are MDHEN and SYDVKM. V dropped 5 bases and J dropped 5 bases, with 16 bases sitting between them. The CDR3 nucleotides are TGTGCCAGCAGTCCCCCCGGCAGGGCAAACAATGAGCAGTTCTTC. Translation gives CASSPPGRANNEQFF.

The genes are TRBV5-6 and TRBJ2-5; a possible D gene is TRBD1 (6 bases). This CDR3 contains 14 residues. Germline-derived CDR1 and CDR2 are SGHDT and YYEEEE. The ends were cut back, 2 bases at V and 0 bases at J, with 8 bases in the middle. CDR3 coding DNA: TGTGCCAGCAGCTTAGGGGGTTACCAAGAGACCCAGTACTTC. This translates into CASSLGGYQETQYF.

The rearrangement joins TRBV5-4 to TRBJ2-3; 14 bases fit TRBD2. Germline values: CDR1 SGHNT, CDR2 YYREEE (reference sequence). The CDR3 contains 19 residues. V lost 6 bases to trimming and J lost 1 base; unmatched junction nucleotides: 13. The CDR3: CASTRAGLAGAGGTDTQYF. The CDR3 DNA is TGTGCCAGCACCCGAGCGGGACTAGCGGGAGCGGGAGGCACAGATACGCAGTATTTT.

V and J are TRBV18 and TRBJ2-7; no definite D call. Germline V gene sequence: CDR1 KGHSH, CDR2 LQKENI. The CDR3 consists of 14 residues. Trimming took 0 bases from V and 3 from J, leaving 9 bases between them. CDR3 amino acids: CASSPPHGVYEQYF. The CDR3 nucleotides read TGTGCCAGCTCACCACCGCACGGAGTCTACGAGCAGTACTTC.

The chain couples TRBV6-5 to TRBJ2-7; 9 nucleotides match TRBD2. The CDR3 totals 14 residues. The J segment lost 6 bases and the V segment lost 4 bases, leaving 7 bases of the junction unmatched. Germline CDR1 is MNHEY and CDR2 is SVGAGI. In nucleotides, the CDR3 is TGTGCCAGCAGTTGGCGGCGGGGGGGCAGCGAGCAGTACTTC. Translated, it gives CASSWRRGGSEQYF.

The chain links TRBV28 to TRBJ2-1; D might be TRBD2 (5 bases). Germline assignment: CDR1 MDHEN and CDR2 SYDVKM. The V end lost 6 bases, the J end lost 1 base, and 16 bases lay between the germline ends. This CDR3 is built from 16 residues. The CDR3 reads CASRPILAASYNEQFF. The CDR3 DNA reads as TGTGCCAGCAGGCCTATCCTAGCTGCTTCCTACAATGAGCAGTTCTTC.

J is TRBJ2-1 and V is TRBV30; TRBD2 matches at 7 bases. Per the germline V gene, CDR1 is GTSNPN and CDR2 is SVGIG (reference sequence). There are 13 residues in the CDR3. V shed 4 bases and J 3 bases; nucleotides not matched to a gene: 3. The DNA of the CDR3 is TGTGCCTGGACAAGCGGGATCTACAATGAGCAGTTCTTC. It is translated as CAWTSGIYNEQFF.